The clone carrying this T cell receptor (beta chain) has a handful of counts. The antigen remains unidentified. The data originate from a study of cytomegalovirus exposure and HLA in healthy donors. About the research overall: Drawn from HLA-typed donors, around 85 million unique TCRs were held in an early data release. Notes on the study in general: Highest at DRB1 and lowest at HLA-C, TCR association rates differed among HLA loci in a later analysis. Per a later analysis, HLA-associated TCR beta chains showed more clonal expansion than other, equally common TCR beta chains. Later analysis identified a missense DCLRE1C variant that was linked to TCR beta V- and J-gene trimming.

The germline V gene encodes CDR1 SGHTA and CDR2 FQGNSA. CDR3 length equals 14 residues. The V gene lost 2 bases and the J gene lost 5 bases, with 7 bases spanning the gap. The study ran its PCR with 60 Vbeta and 13 Jbeta primers. Clones were read by immunoSEQ multiplex PCR, and TCRdb kept only the in-frame ones, dropping some. The table has approximately 110,000 clones, around three quarters seen once. The sequencing sample was made of PBMCs. The rearrangement uses TRBV7-2 and TRBJ1-6; D uncertain. The sequence was obtained from a middle-aged man in good health and CMV-seronegative. The CDR3 DNA sequence: TGTGCCAGCAGCTTATCCCCGGATAATTCACCCCTCCACTTT. It is translated as CASSLSPDNSPLHF.